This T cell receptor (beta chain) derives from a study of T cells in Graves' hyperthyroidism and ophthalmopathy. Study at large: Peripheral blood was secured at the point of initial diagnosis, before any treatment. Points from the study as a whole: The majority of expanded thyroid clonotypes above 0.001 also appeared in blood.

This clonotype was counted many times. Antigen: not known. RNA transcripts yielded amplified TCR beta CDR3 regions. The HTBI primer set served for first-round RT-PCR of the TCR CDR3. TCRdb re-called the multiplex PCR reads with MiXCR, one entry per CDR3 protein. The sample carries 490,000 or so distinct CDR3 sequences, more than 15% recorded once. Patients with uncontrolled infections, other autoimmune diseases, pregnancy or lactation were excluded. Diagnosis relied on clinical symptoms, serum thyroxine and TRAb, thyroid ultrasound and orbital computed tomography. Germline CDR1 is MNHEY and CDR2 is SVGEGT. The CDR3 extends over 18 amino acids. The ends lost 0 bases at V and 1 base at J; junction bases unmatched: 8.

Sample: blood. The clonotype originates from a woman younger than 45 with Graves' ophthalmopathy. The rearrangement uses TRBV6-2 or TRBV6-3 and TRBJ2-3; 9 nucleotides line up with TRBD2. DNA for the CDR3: TGTGCCAGCAGTTACTCCTTGTGGTCTAGCGGGGGCACAGATACGCAGTATTTT. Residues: CASSYSLWSSGGTDTQYF.